The 13 T cell receptor beta chains given below trace back to one sample, sequenced in a study of beta chain features in type 1 diabetes. The study's findings and limits: When Type 1 diabetes patients were examined, their TCRB CDR3s proved moderately but significantly shorter in all four CD4+ subsets.

The investigators reverse transcribed all of the isolated RNA, so they sequenced expressed TCRB transcripts. Sequencing was performed with immunoSEQ multiplex PCR; in TCRdb, only in-frame clones are kept and a portion is missing. Of a few hundred thousand clones listed, less than 30% were seen once; the top ten hold 0.012%. The antigens for these receptors are not known. The sequencing input was naive CD4+ T cells from blood. All receptors come from a young woman with type 1 diabetes.

A few counts support this clone. This CDR3 is CATRPGEGETQYF. The CDR3 nucleotides are TGTGCGACGCGTCCGGGAGAGGGTGAGACCCAGTACTTC. V is TRBV7-7 and J is TRBJ2-5, with a tentative D call TRBD2 (6 bases). The CDR3 totals 13 residues. The V gene's germline CDR1 is SSHAT and CDR2 FNYEAQ (reference sequence).

This chain connects TRBV6-1 to TRBJ2-2; 7 bases agree with TRBD1. This CDR3 has 14 amino acids. Germline trimming cut 6 bases from V and 3 bases from J; bases unmatched to any gene: 4. Germline loops: CDR1 MNHNS, CDR2 SASEGT. The DNA of the CDR3 is TGTGCCAGCAGCTGGACAGGATACACCGGGGAGCTGTTTTTT. Encoded protein: CASSWTGYTGELFF.

The gene calls are TRBV30 and TRBJ2-7, with 7 bases matching TRBD1. In germline, CDR1 is GTSNPN, CDR2 SVGIG (reference sequence). The V gene end was trimmed by 0 bases and the J gene end by 7 bases; junction bases not matched to a gene: 21. The CDR3 is 18 amino acids. DNA of the CDR3: TGTGCCTGGAGTGTATCTACCCACTTTACAGGGGACGTGGGGGAGCAGTACTTC. Residues: CAWSVSTHFTGDVGEQYF.

The chain employs TRBV5-1 and TRBJ2-3; tentatively, D is TRBD1 (6 bases). The CDR3 runs 13 residues. Looked up from germline, CDR1 is SGHRS and CDR2 is YFSETQ. The ends were cut back, 0 bases at V and 4 bases at J, with 6 bases in the middle. CDR3 residues: CASSLGQADTQYF. In DNA, the CDR3 is TGCGCCAGCAGCTTGGGACAGGCAGATACGCAGTATTTT.

This clone came up a few times. The chain joins TRBV9 to TRBJ2-2, with no clear D. Between the trimmed V and J ends, which lost 1 base and 6 bases, there was a span of 19 bases. The CDR3 covers 17 residues. Germline V gene sequence: CDR1 SGDLS, CDR2 YYNGEE. The CDR3 nucleotides read TGTGCCAGCAGCGTAAGAGACTCGTTTATAACCCCCGGGGAGCTGTTTTTT. Translated, it gives CASSVRDSFITPGELFF.

This CDR3 reads CASSVVGVPTYEQYF. Here the CDR3 DNA reads TGTGCCAGCAGCGTAGTAGGGGTTCCAACCTACGAGCAGTACTTC. V and J are TRBV9 and TRBJ2-7; a possible D gene is TRBD1 (5 bases). From germline, CDR1 is SGDLS and CDR2 YYNGEE. The CDR3 has 15 residues. V dropped 0 bases and J dropped 2 bases, with 12 bases sitting between them.

This clone was detected only a few times. The chain recombines TRBV7-2 with TRBJ2-7, with D maybe TRBD1 (6 bases). Trimming removed 1 base from V and 2 bases from J, with 9 bases in between. CDR3 size: 14 residues. CDR1 is SGHTA, CDR2 FQGNSA, per germline. This CDR3 is CASSLEYRAYEQYF. The CDR3 nucleotides read TGTGCCAGCAGCTTAGAGTACAGGGCCTACGAGCAGTACTTC.

The V gene is TRBV4-1, the J gene TRBJ2-5; 9 bases line up with TRBD1. CDR3 length equals 15 residues. J gave up 5 bases and V 4 bases, and 8 bases lay outside the gene matches. Germline CDR1 reads MGHRA; CDR2 reads YSYEKL. DNA for the CDR3: TGCGCCAGCAGCCCCCGGACAGGGGCCGGGGAGACCCAGTACTTC. As protein: CASSPRTGAGETQYF.

The chain combines TRBV15 with TRBJ2-7, with 7 bases aligning to TRBD1. The germline V gene encodes CDR1 LNHNV and CDR2 YYDKDF (reference sequence). The CDR3 consists of 15 residues. V was pared by 6 bases and J by 5 bases, with 13 bases of the junction left unmatched. The CDR3 sequence is CATREKDRVKDEQYF. As DNA, the CDR3 is TGTGCCACCAGGGAGAAAGACAGGGTAAAAGACGAGCAGTACTTC.

This clone was observed a few times. The V call is TRBV2, the J call TRBJ1-5; 11 bases align to TRBD1. There are 15 residues in the CDR3. V gave up 6 bases and J gave up 3 bases; unmatched junction bases: 4. Germline lookup yields CDR1 SNHLY and CDR2 FYNNEI. The CDR3 region has the DNA TGTGCCAGCAGATGGACAGGGGGCGTCAATCAGCCCCAGCATTTT. It codes for CASRWTGGVNQPQHF.

This clone appeared a few times. The chain carries TRBV30 and TRBJ1-2; no definite D call. The V gene's germline CDR1 is GTSNPN and CDR2 SVGIG (reference sequence). V was clipped by 2 bases and J by 7 bases, with 11 bases between them. The CDR3 contains 12 residues. CDR3 sequence: CAWSRSPGGYTF. The CDR3 region has the DNA TGTGCCTGGAGTCGGTCCCCGGGTGGCTACACCTTC.

The chain links TRBV28 to TRBJ1-1; 7 bases match TRBD1. Germline CDR1 reads MDHEN; CDR2 reads SYDVKM. The CDR3 has 15 amino acids. With V trimmed by 6 bases and J by 3 bases, 10 bases remained unmatched. The CDR3 loop is CASSRQGNPYTEAFF. DNA of the CDR3: TGTGCCAGCAGCAGACAGGGTAACCCCTACACTGAAGCTTTCTTT.

This clone was detected only a few times. The V and J genes are TRBV18 and TRBJ1-1, with 10 bases that match TRBD1. V lost 5 bases, J lost 7 bases, and 7 bases stayed unmatched. The CDR3 totals 14 residues. Germline V gives CDR1 KGHSH, CDR2 LQKENI. The CDR3 DNA is TGTGCCAGCTCATCAGCCGGGACAGGGGATGAAGCTTTCTTT. Residues: CASSSAGTGDEAFF.